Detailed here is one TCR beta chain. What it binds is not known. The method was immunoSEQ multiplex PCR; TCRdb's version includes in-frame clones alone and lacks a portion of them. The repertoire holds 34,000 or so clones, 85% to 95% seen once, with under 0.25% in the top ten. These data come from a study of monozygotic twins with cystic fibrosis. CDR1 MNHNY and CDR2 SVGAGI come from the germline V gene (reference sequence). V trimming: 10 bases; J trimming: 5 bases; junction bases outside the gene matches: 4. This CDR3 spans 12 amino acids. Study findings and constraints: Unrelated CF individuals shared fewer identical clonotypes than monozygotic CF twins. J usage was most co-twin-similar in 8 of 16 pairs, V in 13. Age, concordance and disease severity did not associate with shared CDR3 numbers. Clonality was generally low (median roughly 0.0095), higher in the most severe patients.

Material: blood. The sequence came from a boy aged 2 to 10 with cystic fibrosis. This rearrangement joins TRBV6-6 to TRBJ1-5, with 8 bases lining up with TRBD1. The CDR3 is CAISQGDQPQHF. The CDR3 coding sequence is TGTGCCATCTCACAGGGGGATCAGCCCCAGCATTTT.